The 23 T cell receptor beta chains below all came from one sample that was sequenced in a study of radiotherapy plus CTLA-4 blockade in lung cancer. Assay used: immunoSEQ multiplex PCR; TCRdb lists only in-frame clones, some missing. This table has 42,000 or so clones, 75% to 85% appearing once. This specimen consisted of peripheral blood, obtained from a patient treated with radiotherapy plus ipilimumab. Receptors originate from a human donor with non-small cell lung cancer that progressed on radiotherapy plus ipilimumab.

The chain is built from TRBV19 and TRBJ2-7; possible D gene TRBD2, 5 bases. The germline V and J ends were trimmed by 3 bases and 1 base, with 10 bases remaining between them. CDR3 length equals 14 residues. Per germline, CDR1 LNHDA and CDR2 SQIVND (reference sequence). As DNA, the CDR3 is TGTGCCAGTAGTATTCGCCGGGATTCCTACGAGCAGTACTTC. This codes for CASSIRRDSYEQYF.

This chain connects TRBV18 to TRBJ2-7, with TRBD2 matching over 14 bases. The CDR3 runs to 17 residues. Germline CDR1 and CDR2: KGHSH and LQKENI. J gave up 2 bases and V 4 bases, and 7 bases lay outside the gene matches. As DNA, the CDR3 is TGTGCCAGCTCACTAGCCGGGACTAGCGGGGGTCCCTACGAGCAGTACTTC. Translating gives CASSLAGTSGGPYEQYF. Together with reference TRBV18 and TRBJ2-7, the CDR3 gives the full variable domain: NAGVMQNPRHLVRRRGQEARLRCSPMKGHSHVYWYRQLPEEGLKFMVYLQKENIIDESGMPKERFSAEFPKEGPSILRIQQVVRGDSAAYFCASSLAGTSGGPYEQYFGPGTRLTVT.

The J gene is TRBJ1-6, the V gene TRBV7-3, with 11 bases identical to TRBD1. The V and J ends lost 3 bases and 9 bases, in that order; junction bases with no gene match: 4. The CDR3 extends over 15 amino acids. The germline gives CDR1 SGHTA, CDR2 FQGTGA. The chain's CDR3 is CASSLGQGEGSPLHF. The CDR3 DNA follows: TGTGCCAGCAGCTTGGGACAGGGGGAAGGTTCACCCCTCCACTTT.

V is TRBV27 and J is TRBJ2-1, with D possibly matching TRBD1 (7 bases). Germline assignment: CDR1 MNHEY and CDR2 SMNVEV (reference sequence). V gave up 4 bases and J gave up 7 bases, with 11 bases separating them. The CDR3 is 13 residues long. CDR3 sequence reads: CASSSQGRNEQFF. The CDR3 nucleotides are TGTGCCAGCAGTTCACAGGGGAGGAATGAGCAGTTCTTC.

The rearrangement joins TRBV7-6 to TRBJ2-7, with D hard to call. The CDR3 is 14 residues long. V was shortened by 2 bases and J by 4 bases, with 12 bases between the two germline ends. The germline gives CDR1 SGHVS, CDR2 FNYEAQ. Here the CDR3 reads CASSLNLREYEQYF. CDR3 coding DNA: TGTGCCAGCAGCTTAAACCTGAGAGAATACGAGCAGTACTTC.

The J gene is TRBJ2-3, the V gene TRBV5-1; TRBD2 aligns across 12 bases. The CDR3 has 15 amino acids. Germline CDR1 reads SGHRS; CDR2 reads YFSETQ. V shed 8 bases and J 5 bases; nucleotides not matched to a gene: 9. The CDR3 protein is CASSQLLAGGDTQYF. CDR3 in DNA: TGCGCCAGTAGTCAATTACTAGCGGGGGGAGATACGCAGTATTTT.

In its sample, this clone was seen a few times. V gene TRBV5-4 combines with J gene TRBJ1-2; 7 bases match TRBD1. The junction had 8 bases not matched to a gene; V was cut back by 5 bases and J by 4 bases. Looked up from germline, CDR1 is SGHNT and CDR2 is YYREEE (reference sequence). The CDR3 spans 14 residues. The CDR3 DNA is TGTGCCAGCAGACCCGGACAGGCCATCTATGGCTACACCTTC. It yields the protein CASRPGQAIYGYTF.

The DNA of the CDR3 is TGTGCCAGCAGGCTACTAGCGGGGGGCTACAATGAGCAGTTCTTC. It codes for CASRLLAGGYNEQFF. The chain links TRBV2 to TRBJ2-1; TRBD2 aligns across 12 bases. There are 15 residues in the CDR3. Germline V gene lookup returns CDR1 SNHLY and CDR2 FYNNEI. J gave up 3 bases and V 6 bases, and 3 bases lay outside the gene matches.

This clone was seen just once. The chain couples TRBV6-5 to TRBJ2-7; 7 nucleotides align to TRBD2. The germline gives CDR1 MNHEY, CDR2 SVGAGI. V gave up 0 bases and J gave up 3 bases; unmatched junction bases: 8. This CDR3 has 16 amino acids. Here the CDR3 DNA reads TGTGCCAGCAGTTACTCGGGGGTGGCGGGGGACTACGAGCAGTACTTC. It specifies CASSYSGVAGDYEQYF.

This chain connects TRBV2 to TRBJ1-4, with D possibly being TRBD1 (6 bases). The germline V and J ends were trimmed by 4 bases and 5 bases, with 17 bases remaining between them. Germline-derived CDR1 and CDR2 are SNHLY and FYNNEI. The CDR3 is made up of 16 amino acids. The CDR3 reads CASSGETGWGNEKLFF. The CDR3 region has the DNA TGTGCCAGCAGTGGGGAAACAGGGTGGGGGAATGAAAAACTGTTTTTT.

The chain is built from TRBV16 and TRBJ1-3, with a weak D call TRBD1 (5 bases). V was shortened by 8 bases and J by 7 bases, with 24 bases between the two germline ends. Germline lookup yields CDR1 KGHSY and CDR2 FQNENV. The CDR3 runs 16 residues. This CDR3 reads CASGRTGPRDWNTIYF. Written as DNA, the CDR3 is TGTGCCAGCGGCCGAACGGGACCCAGGGACTGGAACACCATATATTTT.

The chain has TRBV7-9 and TRBJ2-5; D call uncertain. V lost 5 bases to trimming and J lost 5 bases, with 6 bases between them. The CDR3 extends over 11 amino acids. Germline V CDR1 and CDR2: SEHNR, FQNEAQ (reference sequence). CDR3 bases: TGTGCCAGCAGCCCGAGGGAGACCCAGTACTTC. Encoded protein: CASSPRETQYF.

This clone was detected once. The chain joins TRBV18 to TRBJ2-7; D is unclear. V was cut by 1 base and J by 6 bases, with 10 bases left in between. The germline V gene has CDR1 KGHSH and CDR2 LQKENI. This CDR3 comprises 13 residues. This chain's CDR3 is CASSPLELSEQYF. The CDR3 DNA is TGTGCCAGCTCACCACTCGAACTTAGCGAGCAGTACTTC.

By share, this clone ranks as medium-sized. The genes are TRBV4-1 and TRBJ2-1, with 7 bases identical to TRBD1. CDR3 length: 16 amino acids. The junction had 14 bases not matched to a gene; V was cut back by 0 bases and J by 12 bases. Germline values: CDR1 MGHRA, CDR2 YSYEKL. The CDR3 region is CASSQEGTDSLRGQFF. The CDR3 DNA is TGCGCCAGCAGCCAAGAGGGGACAGACAGCCTAAGGGGGCAGTTCTTC.

This clone occurred once. This rearrangement joins TRBV6-1 to TRBJ1-1; D possibly corresponds to TRBD1 (6 bases). The V end was cut by 5 bases, the J end by 0 bases, with 13 bases between. The CDR3 length is 15 residues. The germline CDR1 and CDR2 sequences are MNHNS and SASEGT. CDR3 nucleotides: TGTGCCAGCAGTCCCCTAGGACAGATGAACACTGAAGCTTTCTTT. Protein: CASSPLGQMNTEAFF.

This clone was observed a single time. J is TRBJ2-7 and V is TRBV19; TRBD1 aligns across 7 bases. With 3 bases clipped from V and 5 bases from J, the junction kept 7 bases outside the gene matches. The CDR3 spans 14 residues. Germline CDR1 and CDR2: LNHDA and SQIVND (reference sequence). The CDR3 region has the DNA TGTGCCAGTAGTATGGACAGGAACGTCGACGAGCAGTACTTC. This encodes CASSMDRNVDEQYF.

This clone has more than one count but fewer than ten. V is TRBV5-4 and J is TRBJ1-6, with 10 nucleotides matching TRBD1. CDR1 is SGHNT and CDR2 is YYREEE in the germline V gene (reference sequence). This CDR3 comprises 16 residues. The V segment lost 5 bases and the J segment 10 bases; nucleotides outside the gene matches: 12. The CDR3 DNA reads TGTGCCAGCAGGTACGGACCCGGGACAGGGGAGTCACCCCTCCACTTT. Its protein is CASRYGPGTGESPLHF.

This clone showed up just once. The gene calls are TRBV2 and TRBJ2-7; 8 bases are a match to TRBD1. CDR1 and CDR2 (germline): SNHLY, FYNNEI. The CDR3 runs 16 residues. V dropped 6 bases and J dropped 1; count of bases not matched to a gene: 11. The CDR3 is CASSFKPGQESYEQYF. The CDR3 DNA is TGTGCCAGCAGCTTCAAACCGGGACAGGAGTCCTACGAGCAGTACTTC.

The V gene is TRBV2, the J gene TRBJ1-1; 7 nucleotides align to TRBD1. The germline V gene encodes CDR1 SNHLY and CDR2 FYNNEI. The CDR3 spans 13 residues. V shed 6 bases and J 4 bases; nucleotides not matched to a gene: 5. The CDR3 DNA sequence: TGTGCCAGCAGACAGACAGGGTTCACTGAAGCTTTCTTT. This translates into CASRQTGFTEAFF.

J is TRBJ2-5 and V is TRBV9, with 15 bases identical to TRBD2. The CDR3 loop spans 19 amino acids. Germline values: CDR1 SGDLS, CDR2 YYNGEE. V shed 0 bases, J shed 2 bases, and the junction held 8 bases outside the gene matches. The CDR3 nucleotides are TGTGCCAGCAGCGTAGTGGGACTAGCGGGGGGAAACCAGCAAGAGACCCAGTACTTC. The encoded protein is CASSVVGLAGGNQQETQYF.

This chain joins TRBV4-2 and TRBJ1-3; tentative D call: TRBD1 (6 bases). This CDR3 has 16 residues. The germline gives CDR1 LGHNA, CDR2 YNFKEQ. The V and J ends lost 4 bases and 0 bases respectively, with 13 bases between them. CDR3 DNA sequence: TGTGCCAGCAGCCGGACCGGACAGCCCTCTGGAAACACCATATATTTT. It encodes CASSRTGQPSGNTIYF.

This clone has a handful of counts. The rearrangement uses TRBV6-1 and TRBJ1-1; a weak D match, TRBD1 (6 bases). Between the trimmed V and J ends, which lost 7 bases and 4 bases, there was a span of 13 bases. This CDR3 comprises 13 residues. CDR1 MNHNS and CDR2 SASEGT come from the germline V gene. For the CDR3, the DNA is TGTGCCAGCAACGAGCAGGGGCCCACTGAAGCTTTCTTT. Residues: CASNEQGPTEAFF.

The rearrangement uses TRBV18 and TRBJ1-1, with TRBD1 as a possible D gene (6 bases). The CDR3 has 15 amino acids. Germline V gives CDR1 KGHSH, CDR2 LQKENI. Trimming pared 4 bases from V and 5 bases from J, leaving 17 bases between. CDR3 DNA sequence: TGTGCCAGCTCACTCAACCCGAGGGGGGGAACTGAAGCTTTCTTT. Encoded protein: CASSLNPRGGTEAFF.